Presented here are 18 T cell receptor beta chains from one specimen sequenced in a study of blood T cells in healthy people across ages. Then a second PCR, running about 7 to 11 cycles, was carried out with a sample-barcoded 5' primer and a J-beta primer mix. Each CDR3 protein gets one entry after TCRdb re-called the 5' RACE reads with MiXCR. The table shows around 870,000 distinct CDR3 sequences, with about 30% occurring only once. Material: blood. Every receptor here comes from a woman of 80 years or more in good health.

Of note for this clonotype: A read error may explain this, as a much larger clone is one base away. The rearrangement uses TRBV10-3 and TRBJ2-3; 10 positions match TRBD1. J lost 8 bases, V lost 8 bases, and 10 bases had no gene match. The CDR3 runs to 14 residues. The germline gives CDR1 ENHRY, CDR2 SYGVKD. The CDR3 region is CAISAGQGPGTQYF. The CDR3 DNA reads as TGTGCCATCTCTGCGGGACAGGGGCCAGGTACGCAGTATTTT.

CDR3 sequence: CASSQEKSGLAGAAEQFF. CDR3 coding DNA: TGTGCCAGCAGCCAAGAAAAATCCGGACTAGCGGGGGCCGCTGAGCAGTTCTTC. V and J are TRBV14 and TRBJ2-1; 13 nucleotides match TRBD2. The CDR3 has 18 residues. Germline CDR1 is SGHDN and CDR2 is FVKESK. The V gene end was trimmed by 0 bases and the J gene end by 9 bases; junction bases not matched to a gene: 11.

The chain combines TRBV18 with TRBJ2-2; D might be TRBD1 (5 bases). Germline CDR1 KGHSH, CDR2 LQKENI. The length of the CDR3 is 17 residues. V shed 3 bases and J shed 0 bases, with 14 bases lying between them. The CDR3 DNA follows: TGTGCCAGCTCACCGAGACAGACCAATTCGAACACCGGGGAGCTGTTTTTT. The encoded protein is CASSPRQTNSNTGELFF.

This clonotype was counted a few times. A single base separates this from a much larger clone, so it may be a read error. In DNA form, the CDR3 reads TGCGCCAGCAGCTTGGACGGGACAGACTACAATGAGCAGTACTTC. Encoded protein: CASSLDGTDYNEQYF. V gene TRBV5-1 combines with J gene TRBJ2-5; 7 nucleotides line up with TRBD1. V gave up 0 bases and J gave up 11 bases; unmatched junction bases: 13. CDR1 and CDR2 from the germline V gene are SGHRS and YFSETQ. The CDR3 is made up of 15 amino acids.

This clonotype was counted many times. The V call is TRBV12-3 or TRBV12-4, the J call TRBJ1-5; D gene uncertain. There are 16 residues in the CDR3. Trimming cost V 1 base and J 3 bases, with 13 bases left between them. In DNA form, the CDR3 reads TGTGCCAGCAGTTTAGTCTTAGGTAACAACAATCAGCCCCAGCATTTT. This sequence encodes CASSLVLGNNNQPQHF.

This clonotype appeared many times. This chain connects TRBV15 to TRBJ2-1; D remains ambiguous. The length of the CDR3 is 12 residues. Germline loops: CDR1 LNHNV, CDR2 YYDKDF (reference sequence). V was trimmed by 3 bases and J by 3 bases, leaving 3 bases between them. This chain's CDR3 is CATSRVYNEQFF. CDR3 sequence (DNA): TGTGCCACCAGCAGGGTCTACAATGAGCAGTTCTTC.

The chain combines TRBV7-3 with TRBJ2-1; no reliable D call. CDR3 length: 12 residues. Trimming took off 5 bases at V and 9 bases at J, with 11 bases between the two ends. Per the germline V gene, CDR1 is SGHTA and CDR2 is FQGTGA. The CDR3 spells CASSLEIGEQFF. CDR3 nucleotides: TGTGCCAGCAGCCTTGAGATTGGTGAGCAGTTCTTC.

This clonotype was detected only a few times. A read error may account for a junction end that differs from germline. V gene TRBV7-7 combines with J gene TRBJ2-3; 8 positions agree with TRBD2. Germline values: CDR1 SSHAT, CDR2 FNYEAQ (reference sequence). This CDR3 is 17 amino acids long. The CDR3 DNA reads as TGTGCTAGCAGCCCCTCGGGGCGGGGGGCCCCCCCAGATACGCAGTATTTT. Amino acid sequence: CASSPSGRGAPPDTQYF. Filled out from reference TRBV7-7 and TRBJ2-3, the complete variable domain reads GAGVSQSPRYKVTKRGQDVTLRCDPISSHATLYWYQQALGQGPEFLTYFNYEAQPDKSGLPSDRFSAERPEGSISTLTIQRTEQRDSAMYRCASSPSGRGAPPDTQYFGPGTRLTVL.

This sequence joins TRBV20-1 and TRBJ2-7; possibly TRBD1 or TRBD2 for D (5 bases each). There are 15 residues in the CDR3. Per germline, CDR1 DFQATT and CDR2 SNEGSKA (reference sequence). Trimming took 5 bases from V and 3 from J, leaving 20 bases between them. In DNA form, the CDR3 reads TGCAGTGCTCTTGAAATCCGGGACCCCAACTACGAGCAGTACTTC. This gives the protein CSALEIRDPNYEQYF.

This clonotype was recorded a few times. V is TRBV30 and J is TRBJ1-5, with D hard to call. Germline V gene sequence: CDR1 GTSNPN, CDR2 SVGIG (reference sequence). Trimming pared 0 bases from V and 0 bases from J, leaving 15 bases between. The CDR3 length is 17 residues. CDR3 amino acids: CAWSVQRSSYSNQPQHF. CDR3 bases: TGTGCCTGGAGTGTACAGAGGAGCAGCTATAGCAATCAGCCCCAGCATTTT.

This clonotype was counted many times. The rearrangement uses TRBV4-2 and TRBJ1-5; 11 bases map to TRBD1. CDR1 LGHNA and CDR2 YNFKEQ come from the germline V gene. The CDR3 is 18 residues long. With 0 bases clipped from V and 4 bases from J, the junction kept 8 bases outside the gene matches. The CDR3, as DNA: TGTGCCAGCAGCCAAGATTTTGGACAGGGGGCCGGGAATCAGCCCCAGCATTTT. Residues: CASSQDFGQGAGNQPQHF.

This clonotype showed up many times. The chain recombines TRBV9 with TRBJ2-6; no clear D gene. Germline loops: CDR1 SGDLS, CDR2 YYNGEE. The CDR3 length is 14 residues. V lost 4 bases and J lost 2, with 7 bases in between. In DNA, the CDR3 is TGTGCCAGCAGCCCGGCAACTGGGGCCAACGTCCTGACTTTC. The encoded protein is CASSPATGANVLTF.

This chain joins TRBV3-1 and TRBJ2-7; TRBD2 aligns across 11 bases. There are 17 residues in the CDR3. Germline CDR1 is LGHDT and CDR2 is YNNKEL (reference sequence). After removal of 2 bases from V and 0 bases from J, the junction contained 6 bases not matched to a gene. The CDR3 sequence is CASSQTTSGIFSYEQYF. Here the CDR3 DNA reads TGTGCCAGCAGCCAAACGACTAGCGGGATCTTCTCCTACGAGCAGTACTTC.

The chain carries TRBV20-1 and TRBJ1-2, with a possible D match to TRBD1 (6 bases). CDR3 size: 12 residues. Germline-derived CDR1 and CDR2 are DFQATT and SNEGSKA (reference sequence). Trimming pared 7 bases from V and 8 bases from J, leaving 17 bases between. CDR3 coding DNA: TGCAGTGGAGGCAGGGGCTGGGAAGGCTACACCTTC. Its protein product is CSGGRGWEGYTF.

Remarks on this clonotype: Sequence at one end of the junction differs from germline and may be a read error. This chain connects TRBV30 to TRBJ2-3, with 10 nucleotides matching TRBD1. CDR1 is GTSNPN and CDR2 is SVGIG in the germline V gene (reference sequence). The CDR3 sequence is 13 residues long. The CDR3 spells CTWDRGSTDTQYF. CDR3 bases: TGTACCTGGGACAGGGGTTCTACAGATACGCAGTATTTT.

This clonotype turned up a few times. The rearrangement links TRBV11-3 to TRBJ2-5; 14 nucleotides align to TRBD2. The CDR3 totals 18 residues. V was clipped by 4 bases and J by 1 base; unmatched bases: 8. Germline lookup yields CDR1 SGHNT and CDR2 YENEEA. The CDR3 protein is CASSYGLAGGVVQETQYF. CDR3 DNA sequence: TGTGCCAGCAGCTATGGACTAGCGGGGGGCGTCGTCCAAGAGACCCAGTACTTC.

This clonotype occurred many times. This chain uses TRBV6-2 or TRBV6-3 with TRBJ2-1, with 7 bases lining up with TRBD1. CDR3 length: 16 amino acids. The ends lost 2 bases at V and 7 bases at J; junction bases unmatched: 11. Germline V gene sequence: CDR1 MNHEY, CDR2 SVGEGT. CDR3 in amino acids: CASSYLGGAKKNEQFF. Here the CDR3 DNA reads TGTGCCAGCAGTTACCTAGGGGGCGCTAAGAAGAATGAGCAGTTCTTC.

This chain connects TRBV14 to TRBJ1-2; TRBD1 is a possible D gene (5 bases). V lost 3 bases and J 6 bases, leaving 11 bases between the germline ends. The CDR3 is made up of 13 amino acids. CDR1 and CDR2 from the germline V gene are SGHDN and FVKESK. The CDR3 reads CASSHGTLNGYTF. CDR3 DNA: TGTGCCAGCAGCCATGGGACTCTCAATGGCTACACCTTC.